Each of the 22 T cell receptor beta chains below was sequenced from the same sample in a study of cytomegalovirus exposure and HLA in healthy donors. TCRdb keeps only in-frame clones here, not all; method: immunoSEQ multiplex PCR. The sample has approximately 140,000 clones; about 91% are singletons. The specimen was PBMCs. The source of these receptors is a young woman in good health and CMV-seropositive.

The chain carries TRBV19 and TRBJ2-1; 10 bases fit TRBD2. The CDR3 runs 15 residues. Germline V CDR1 and CDR2: LNHDA, SQIVND (reference sequence). Losses at the gene ends were 2 bases for V and 9 bases for J; bases not matched to a gene: 7. The CDR3 loop is CASSITSGTTSEQFF. CDR3 sequence (DNA): TGTGCCAGTAGTATAACTAGCGGGACTACAAGTGAGCAGTTCTTC.

V is TRBV4-2 and J is TRBJ1-4; D uncertain. The germline CDR1 and CDR2 sequences are LGHNA and YNFKEQ. Trimming left V 2 bases short and J 8 bases short, with 15 bases between. The CDR3 has 15 amino acids. The DNA of the CDR3 is TGTGCCAGCAGCCAAACCCCATGGAGTGAAGAAAAACTGTTTTTT. As protein: CASSQTPWSEEKLFF.

This sequence joins TRBV18 and TRBJ1-5, with TRBD1 matching 7 bases. This CDR3 is built from 15 residues. The germline V gene has CDR1 KGHSH and CDR2 LQKENI. The ends lost 4 bases at V and 1 base at J; junction bases unmatched: 4. CDR3 in amino acids: CASSQGAESNQPQHF. Written as DNA, the CDR3 is TGTGCCAGCTCACAGGGGGCTGAAAGCAATCAGCCCCAGCATTTT.

This sequence joins TRBV4-1 and TRBJ2-7; 9 positions agree with TRBD2. Looked up from germline, CDR1 is MGHRA and CDR2 is YSYEKL. With V trimmed by 0 bases and J by 2 bases, 8 bases remained unmatched. The CDR3 consists of 17 residues. This chain's CDR3 is CASSQERASGTTYEQYF. CDR3 bases: TGCGCCAGCAGCCAAGAACGCGCTAGCGGGACTACCTACGAGCAGTACTTC.

This chain's CDR3 is CASSELGRGYNEQFF. The CDR3 nucleotides are TGTGCCAGCAGTGAGCTAGGGCGGGGGTACAATGAGCAGTTCTTC. This rearrangement joins TRBV5-6 to TRBJ2-1; 7 bases fit TRBD2. CDR3 length: 15 amino acids. J lost 4 bases, V lost 5 bases, and 9 bases had no gene match. The germline CDR1 and CDR2 sequences are SGHDT and YYEEEE.

The rearrangement links TRBV6-5 to TRBJ2-5; D is possibly TRBD2 (6 bases). V gave up 0 bases and J gave up 5 bases, with 13 bases separating them. Germline V gene data show CDR1 as MNHEY and CDR2 as SVGAGI. The CDR3 spans 15 residues. The CDR3 protein is CASSYSTFRGETQYF. The CDR3, as DNA: TGTGCCAGCAGTTACTCGACATTTCGGGGGGAGACCCAGTACTTC.

The chain has TRBV27 and TRBJ2-3; 10 nucleotides agree with TRBD2. V trimming: 2 bases; J trimming: 0 bases; junction bases outside the gene matches: 2. In germline, CDR1 is MNHEY, CDR2 SMNVEV (reference sequence). The CDR3 runs 16 residues. CDR3 in amino acids: CASSLQTSGSTDTQYF. In DNA form, the CDR3 reads TGTGCCAGCAGTTTACAGACTAGCGGGAGCACAGATACGCAGTATTTT.

This clone was recorded a few times. The V and J genes are TRBV5-1 and TRBJ2-2; 9 bases are a match to TRBD2. CDR3 size: 13 residues. The V and J ends lost 5 bases and 5 bases, in that order; junction bases with no gene match: 1. CDR1 and CDR2 (germline): SGHRS, YFSETQ. The CDR3 nucleotides are TGCGCCAGCAGTCTAGCGGGGACCGGGGAGCTGTTTTTT. As protein: CASSLAGTGELFF. Filled out from reference TRBV5-1 and TRBJ2-2, the complete variable domain reads KAGVTQTPRYLIKTRGQQVTLSCSPISGHRSVSWYQQTPGQGLQFLFEYFSETQRNKGNFPGRFSGRQFSNSRSEMNVSTLELGDSALYLCASSLAGTGELFFGEGSRLTVL.

This clone was seen only a few times. The rearrangement joins TRBV4-1 to TRBJ1-1, with D tentatively TRBD1 (5 bases). CDR3 length: 16 amino acids. Trimming took 0 bases from V and 3 from J, leaving 14 bases between them. CDR1 MGHRA and CDR2 YSYEKL come from the germline V gene. DNA for the CDR3: TGCGCCAGCAGCCAAGATCTCCAGGGAGGGTACACTGAAGCTTTCTTT. It yields the protein CASSQDLQGGYTEAFF.

The chain has TRBV11-2 and TRBJ1-4; 9 bases are a match to TRBD1. Losses at the gene ends were 6 bases for V and 7 bases for J; bases not matched to a gene: 0. The CDR3 sequence is 12 residues long. Germline assignment: CDR1 SGHAT and CDR2 FQNNGV. CDR3: CASRGQGEKLFF. DNA for the CDR3: TGTGCCAGCAGGGGACAGGGTGAAAAACTGTTTTTT.

This clone was counted a few times. This CDR3 is also generated by other DNA sequences in the sample. The rearrangement links TRBV7-6 to TRBJ2-7; no clear D gene. The germline V gene has CDR1 SGHVS and CDR2 FNYEAQ. V lost 5 bases to trimming and J lost 3 bases, with 8 bases between them. This CDR3 is 12 amino acids long. CDR3 sequence: CASSPNSYEQYF. CDR3 coding DNA: TGTGCCAGCAGCCCGAACAGCTACGAGCAGTACTTC.

About this clone: The germline gene is not matched at one end of the junction; a read error may be the cause. The gene calls are TRBV7-7 and TRBJ2-1; 12 bases map to TRBD2. Germline CDR1 SSHAT, CDR2 FNYEAQ (reference sequence). This CDR3 spans 14 amino acids. CDR3: CASSSSGGANEQFF. The DNA of the CDR3 is TGTGCTAGCAGCTCTAGCGGGGGGGCAAATGAGCAGTTCTTC.

This chain uses TRBV28 with TRBJ2-7; D may be TRBD2 (5 bases). Per germline, CDR1 MDHEN and CDR2 SYDVKM. This CDR3 region has 22 residues. The V and J ends lost 1 base and 6 bases respectively, with 37 bases between them. The CDR3 is CASSLLRLRRELNGIQQIEQYF. The CDR3 DNA sequence: TGTGCCAGCAGTTTATTACGTTTACGTCGGGAACTAAACGGGATCCAACAAATCGAGCAGTACTTC.

The J gene is TRBJ2-2, the V gene TRBV9; TRBD2 matches at 7 bases. The V gene's germline CDR1 is SGDLS and CDR2 YYNGEE. Trimming removed 4 bases from V and 1 base from J; junction bases left unmatched: 1. The CDR3 length is 14 residues. The CDR3 region has the DNA TGTGCCAGCAGCCCTAGCGGGAACACCGGGGAGCTGTTTTTT. It codes for CASSPSGNTGELFF. Based on the CDR3 plus reference TRBV9 and TRBJ2-2, the full variable domain is DSGVTQTPKHLITATGQRVTLRCSPRSGDLSVYWYQQSLDQGLQFLIQYYNGEERAKGNILERFSAQQFPDLHSELNLSSLELGDSALYFCASSPSGNTGELFFGEGSRLTVL.

This clone has more than one count but fewer than ten. The chain couples TRBV2 to TRBJ2-6, with a possible D match to TRBD2 (5 bases). The CDR3 has 16 residues. With 8 bases removed from V and 0 bases from J, the gap between germline ends came to 14 bases. CDR1 SNHLY and CDR2 FYNNEI come from the germline V gene. The CDR3 loop is CASRAGLNSGANVLTF. As DNA, the CDR3 is TGTGCCAGCCGGGCGGGTTTAAACTCTGGGGCCAACGTCCTGACTTTC.

V and J are TRBV5-1 and TRBJ2-1; 7 positions match TRBD2. The V gene's germline CDR1 is SGHRS and CDR2 YFSETQ. CDR3 length equals 18 residues. After removal of 0 bases from V and 0 bases from J, the junction contained 9 bases not matched to a gene. The CDR3 nucleotides are TGCGCCAGCAGCTTGGGCCGACTAGCTTGGAGCTCCTACAATGAGCAGTTCTTC. Translated, it gives CASSLGRLAWSSYNEQFF.

The CDR3 here is CASSQDWSLSTDTQYF. Here the CDR3 DNA reads TGCGCCAGCAGCCAAGATTGGAGTTTAAGCACAGATACGCAGTATTTT. The rearrangement joins TRBV4-3 to TRBJ2-3; D not resolved. Trimming removed 0 bases from V and 0 bases from J, with 10 bases in between. CDR3 length: 16 amino acids. CDR1 is LGHNA and CDR2 is YSLEER in the germline V gene.

The chain joins TRBV6-1 to TRBJ2-2; 8 positions match TRBD1. The V and J ends lost 6 bases and 6 bases, in that order; junction bases with no gene match: 9. CDR3 size: 15 residues. The germline gives CDR1 MNHNS, CDR2 SASEGT. CDR3 nucleotide sequence: TGTGCCAGCAGGGCACAGGGGGTTTCAGCCGGGGAGCTGTTTTTT. Its protein is CASRAQGVSAGELFF.

The chain joins TRBV29-1 to TRBJ2-1, with 8 positions matching TRBD1. Germline V gene sequence: CDR1 SQVTM, CDR2 ANQGSEA. J was trimmed by 0 bases and V by 6 bases; bases with no gene match: 7. CDR3 length equals 15 residues. CDR3 region: CSVKTGDLSYNEQFF. The DNA of the CDR3 is TGCAGCGTGAAGACAGGGGACCTCTCCTACAATGAGCAGTTCTTC.

V is TRBV15 and J is TRBJ1-3; D may be TRBD1 (5 bases). With 1 base removed from V and 0 bases from J, the gap between germline ends came to 10 bases. This CDR3 contains 16 residues. Germline values: CDR1 LNHNV, CDR2 YYDKDF (reference sequence). CDR3 nucleotide sequence: TGTGCCACCAGCAGAGCGACAGCGAACTCTGGAAACACCATATATTTT. Translated, it gives CATSRATANSGNTIYF.

This clone came up once. This chain links TRBV7-9 with TRBJ2-7; TRBD1 agrees at 7 bases. The CDR3 has 18 residues. Germline values: CDR1 SEHNR, CDR2 FQNEAQ (reference sequence). V gave up 6 bases and J gave up 3 bases; unmatched junction bases: 20. The CDR3, as DNA: TGTGCCAGCAGTTTACCCGAAGGCCGGGACAGCGGTTTCTACGAGCAGTACTTC. Translated, it gives CASSLPEGRDSGFYEQYF.

The CDR3, as DNA: TGTGCCAGCAGCAACTCCCACCAAAACATTCAGTACTTC. This codes for CASSNSHQNIQYF. The rearrangement uses TRBV11-1 and TRBJ2-4; D ambiguous. The CDR3 is made up of 13 amino acids. Germline CDR1 and CDR2: SGHAT and FQDESV (reference sequence). V lost 5 bases to trimming and J lost 5 bases, with 10 bases between them. Drawing the rest from reference TRBV11-1 and TRBJ2-4, the complete variable domain is EAEVAQSPRYKITEKSQAVAFWCDPISGHATLYWYRQILGQGPELLVQFQDESVVDDSQLPKDRFSAERLKGVDSTLKIQPAELGDSAMYLCASSNSHQNIQYFGAGTRLSVL.